This T cell receptor beta chain was obtained from a study of human T cells and chemical hapten exposure. As for the study in general: Affected patients, primarily female, had alopecia areata, totalis or universalis.

Time point noted: patch test 2, 6 weeks after DPC sensitization. Described treatment: therapeutic diphenylcyclopropenone sensitization with weekly scalp DPC. Study-wide points: Donors were affected by alopecia, so their immune reaction might vary from that of healthy individuals. As patch test score rose, PT1 expanded TCR counts tended to rise as well.

TCRdb re-analysed the RACE reads in MiXCR, keeping a single row per CDR3 protein. The table has over 100,000 distinct CDR3 sequences, roughly 9% seen once. This clonotype was counted at least ten times. Its antigen is as yet unknown. CDR3 length: 12 residues. The germline V gene has CDR1 SQVTM and CDR2 ANQGSEA. The V and J ends lost 4 bases and 4 bases respectively, with 8 bases between them. This chain uses TRBV29-1 with TRBJ1-3; D uncertain. The sequence derives from a woman between 35 and 50 years old with alopecia areata. Some clones in this sample may be carry-over from other donors' samples. Sample: whole blood, taken in connection with sensitization to the hapten diphenylcyclopropenone (DPC). This CDR3 reads CSVGGPGNTIYF. CDR3 DNA sequence: TGCAGCGTTGGAGGACCAGGAAACACCATATATTTT.